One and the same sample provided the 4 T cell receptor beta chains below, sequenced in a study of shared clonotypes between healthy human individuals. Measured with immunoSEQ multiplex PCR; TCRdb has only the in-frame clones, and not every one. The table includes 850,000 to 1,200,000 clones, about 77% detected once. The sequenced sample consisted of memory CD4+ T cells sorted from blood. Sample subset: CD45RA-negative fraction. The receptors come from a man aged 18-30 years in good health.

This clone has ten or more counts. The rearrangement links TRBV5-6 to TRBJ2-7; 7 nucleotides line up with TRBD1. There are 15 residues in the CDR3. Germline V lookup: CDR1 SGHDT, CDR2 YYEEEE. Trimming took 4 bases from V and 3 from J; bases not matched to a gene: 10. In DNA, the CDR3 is TGTGCCAGCAGCCCGGGTCCCGGACAGGTCTACGAGCAGTACTTC. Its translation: CASSPGPGQVYEQYF.

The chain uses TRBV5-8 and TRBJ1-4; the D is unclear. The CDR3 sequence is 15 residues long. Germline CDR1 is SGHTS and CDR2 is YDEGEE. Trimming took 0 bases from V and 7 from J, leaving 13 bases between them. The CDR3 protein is CASSLEVGSGEKLFF. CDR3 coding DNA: TGTGCCAGCAGCTTGGAGGTGGGCAGCGGTGAAAAACTGTTTTTT.

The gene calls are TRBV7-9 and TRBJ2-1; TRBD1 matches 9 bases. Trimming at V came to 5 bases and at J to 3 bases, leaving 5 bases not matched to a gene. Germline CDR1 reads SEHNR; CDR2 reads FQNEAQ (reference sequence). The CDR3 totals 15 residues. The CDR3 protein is CASSQGQGNYNEQFF. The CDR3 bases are TGTGCCAGCAGCCAGGGACAGGGAAACTACAATGAGCAGTTCTTC.

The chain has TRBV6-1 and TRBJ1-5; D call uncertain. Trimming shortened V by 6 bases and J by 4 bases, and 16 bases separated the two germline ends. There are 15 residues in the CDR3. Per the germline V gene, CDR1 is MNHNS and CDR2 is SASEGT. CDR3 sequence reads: CASRPIGQSNQPQHF. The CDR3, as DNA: TGTGCCAGCAGGCCGATCGGGCAGTCAAATCAGCCCCAGCATTTT.